Given below is one T cell receptor beta chain in context. Its antigen is as yet unknown. Combining a sample-barcoded 5' primer with a J-beta primer mix, a second PCR ran for roughly 7 to 12 cycles. TCRdb reanalysed the 5' RACE reads using MiXCR and keeps one entry per CDR3 protein. The sample gives 1.2 million to 1.5 million distinct CDR3 sequences, 35% to 45% of which show up once; 7.9% is in the top ten. The V end was cut by 4 bases, the J end by 4 bases, with 11 bases between. The germline CDR1 and CDR2 sequences are MGHRA and YSYEKL. The CDR3 spans 13 residues. This sample is drawn from a study of blood T cells in healthy people across ages. Whole-study context: Template-switching capture recovered about one barcoded beta molecule per two T cells. Broader study findings: Not knowing donor CMV status may have confounded expanded clonotype changes. Diversity figures derived from one million T cells were judged to underestimate the true value.

This TCR was recovered from a woman younger than 35 in good health. The chain uses TRBV4-1 and TRBJ2-7; D perhaps matches TRBD2 (5 bases). The sequencing input was blood. CDR3 sequence: CASSPPGKYEQYF. The DNA for the CDR3 is TGCGCCAGCAGCCCGCCCGGGAAGTACGAGCAGTACTTC.